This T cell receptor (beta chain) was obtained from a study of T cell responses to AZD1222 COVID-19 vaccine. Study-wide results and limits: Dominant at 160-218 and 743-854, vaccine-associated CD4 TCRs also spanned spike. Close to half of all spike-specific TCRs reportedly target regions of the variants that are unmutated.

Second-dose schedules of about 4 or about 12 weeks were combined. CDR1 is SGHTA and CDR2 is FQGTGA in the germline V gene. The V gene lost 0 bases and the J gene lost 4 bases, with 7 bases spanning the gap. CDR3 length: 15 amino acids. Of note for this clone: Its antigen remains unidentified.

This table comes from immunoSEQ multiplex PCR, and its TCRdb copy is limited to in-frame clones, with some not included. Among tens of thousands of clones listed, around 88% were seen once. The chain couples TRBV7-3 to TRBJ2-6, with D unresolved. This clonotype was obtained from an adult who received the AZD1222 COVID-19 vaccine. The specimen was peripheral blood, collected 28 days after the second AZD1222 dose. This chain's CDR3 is CASSLTGSGANVLTF. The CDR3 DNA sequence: TGTGCCAGCAGCTTAACCGGGTCCGGGGCCAACGTCCTGACTTTC.